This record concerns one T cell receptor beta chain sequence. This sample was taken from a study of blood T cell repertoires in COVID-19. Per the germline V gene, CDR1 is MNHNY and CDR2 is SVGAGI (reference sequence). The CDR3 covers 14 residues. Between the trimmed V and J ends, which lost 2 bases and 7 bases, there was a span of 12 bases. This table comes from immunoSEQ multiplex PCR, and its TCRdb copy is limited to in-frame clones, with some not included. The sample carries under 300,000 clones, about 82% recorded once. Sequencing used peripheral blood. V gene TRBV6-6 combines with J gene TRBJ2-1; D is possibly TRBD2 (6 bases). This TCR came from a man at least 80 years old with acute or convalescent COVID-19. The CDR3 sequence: CASSYLQSGNEQFF. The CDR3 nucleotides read TGTGCCAGCAGTTACCTACAGAGCGGGAATGAGCAGTTCTTC.